These 24 T cell receptor beta chains came from one sample sequenced in a study of shared clonotypes between healthy human individuals. Sequenced by immunoSEQ multiplex PCR; TCRdb stores in-frame clones only, minus some. The table records fewer than 400,000 clones, 74% of them present only once. Material: memory CD4+ T cells sorted from blood. Subset denoted: CD45RA-negative fraction. The receptors were gathered from a man aged 25 to 40 in good health.

The V gene is TRBV6-5, the J gene TRBJ1-2; TRBD1 might be the D (5 bases). Germline lookup yields CDR1 MNHEY and CDR2 SVGAGI. V was pared by 2 bases and J by 7 bases, with 11 bases between. CDR3 length: 13 amino acids. CDR3 DNA: TGTGCCAGCAGTTACCTCTCAGGGATTGGCTACACCTTC. As protein: CASSYLSGIGYTF.

The chain uses TRBV2 and TRBJ2-1; D gene ambiguous. The CDR3 runs 12 residues. The V and J ends lost 4 bases and 8 bases respectively, with 9 bases between them. Germline V gene sequence: CDR1 SNHLY, CDR2 FYNNEI. The CDR3 here is CASSALFHEQFF. CDR3 sequence (DNA): TGTGCCAGCAGTGCCCTCTTCCATGAGCAGTTCTTC.

This clone was seen only once. CDR3 nucleotides: TGTGCCAGCAGCCCTCGTCCCGGGACAGGGATCCAGCCCCAGCATTTT. Its translation is CASSPRPGTGIQPQHF. The chain is built from TRBV11-2 and TRBJ1-5; 9 nucleotides match TRBD1. Germline V CDR1 and CDR2: SGHAT, FQNNGV. The CDR3 has 16 amino acids. V lost 5 bases to trimming and J lost 7 bases; unmatched junction nucleotides: 12.

The chain employs TRBV28 and TRBJ1-4, with 9 bases that match TRBD1. CDR3 size: 17 residues. J was trimmed by 3 bases and V by 5 bases; bases with no gene match: 10. The germline CDR1 and CDR2 sequences are MDHEN and SYDVKM. The CDR3 coding sequence is TGTGCCAGCAGTGAGGGGACAGGGACTGGGGCTAATGAAAAACTGTTTTTT. It translates to CASSEGTGTGANEKLFF.

The chain couples TRBV11-3 to TRBJ2-2; 8 nucleotides match TRBD1. The CDR3 runs to 14 residues. J gave up 6 bases and V 5 bases, and 5 bases lay outside the gene matches. Per the germline V gene, CDR1 is SGHNT and CDR2 is YENEEA. The CDR3 DNA reads as TGTGCCAGCAGCCTAAAGGACAGGGCCGGGGAGCTGTTTTTT. Protein sequence: CASSLKDRAGELFF.

This rearrangement joins TRBV7-8 to TRBJ2-2; no clear D gene. Trimming left V 4 bases short and J 3 bases short, with 3 bases between. The germline V gene has CDR1 SGHVS and CDR2 FQNEAQ. The CDR3 is 12 amino acids. The CDR3 loop is CASSSDTGELFF. The CDR3 DNA sequence: TGTGCCAGCAGCTCGGACACCGGGGAGCTGTTTTTT.

CDR3 in DNA: TGTGCCAGCGGGGTAAGGGGCCGGGTCGTCGAGCAGTACTTC. Translated: CASGVRGRVVEQYF. The chain is built from TRBV27 and TRBJ2-7, with D maybe TRBD1 (5 bases). The CDR3 contains 14 residues. The V gene lost 8 bases and the J gene lost 6 bases, with 20 bases spanning the gap. Germline CDR1 MNHEY, CDR2 SMNVEV (reference sequence).

The V gene is TRBV7-8, the J gene TRBJ2-2; TRBD2 aligns across 8 bases. Germline V lookup: CDR1 SGHVS, CDR2 FQNEAQ. J gave up 6 bases and V 4 bases, and 7 bases lay outside the gene matches. There are 15 residues in the CDR3. CDR3 nucleotide sequence: TGTGCCAGCAGCTATAGCGGGATCGGGGCCGGGGAGCTGTTTTTT. This sequence encodes CASSYSGIGAGELFF.

V and J are TRBV19 and TRBJ2-5, with TRBD1 as a possible D gene (5 bases). Germline-derived CDR1 and CDR2 are LNHDA and SQIVND (reference sequence). This CDR3 comprises 14 residues. Trimming stripped 4 bases from V and 7 bases from J, with 16 bases between. The CDR3 bases are TGTGCCAGTAGTAGGAGCTTTACAGGCGGGACCCAGTACTTC. Protein sequence: CASSRSFTGGTQYF.

The genes are TRBV6-5 and TRBJ2-7, with D possibly TRBD2 on 5 matching bases. The CDR3 loop spans 14 amino acids. V was shortened by 4 bases and J by 4 bases, with 14 bases between the two germline ends. The germline CDR1 and CDR2 sequences are MNHEY and SVGAGI. CDR3 sequence: CASSSSGLLYEQYF. In nucleotides, the CDR3 is TGTGCCAGCAGTTCCTCAGGACTCCTTTACGAGCAGTACTTC.

The chain links TRBV7-3 to TRBJ2-1, with 10 bases fitting TRBD2. The length of the CDR3 is 16 residues. V lost 2 bases to trimming and J lost 7 bases; unmatched junction nucleotides: 8. CDR1 is SGHTA and CDR2 is FQGTGA in the germline V gene. The CDR3 sequence is CASSLGPSGSTNEQFF. Here the CDR3 DNA reads TGTGCCAGCAGCTTAGGGCCTAGCGGGAGTACAAATGAGCAGTTCTTC.

The rearrangement links TRBV4-3 to TRBJ2-5, with 7 bases aligning to TRBD1. Germline V gene data show CDR1 as LGHNA and CDR2 as YSLEER. V lost 0 bases and J lost 5; bases outside the gene matches: 3. The CDR3 runs 14 residues. CDR3: CASSQDPRGETQYF. The CDR3 DNA reads as TGCGCCAGCAGCCAAGATCCCAGGGGGGAGACCCAGTACTTC.

This clone was seen once. Since a much larger clone is just one base distant, this may be a read error. This same CDR3 is encoded by further DNA sequences in the sample. V is TRBV7-2 and J is TRBJ2-5; D remains ambiguous. The CDR3 runs to 12 residues. CDR1 is SGHTA, CDR2 FQGNSA, per germline. Trimming shortened V by 1 base and J by 5 bases, and 5 bases separated the two germline ends. The CDR3 is CASSLVRETQYF. Here the CDR3 DNA reads TGTGCCAGCAGCTTAGTTCGGGAGACCCAGTACTTC. Full variable domain (missing parts from reference TRBV7-2 and TRBJ2-5): GAGVSQSPSNKVTEKGKDVELRCDPISGHTALYWYRQSLGQGLEFLIYFQGNSAPDKSGLPSDRFSAERTGGSVSTLTIQRTQQEDSAVYLCASSLVRETQYFGPGTRLLVL.

The V and J genes are TRBV13 and TRBJ1-1, with D tentatively TRBD1 (6 bases). Germline CDR1 reads PRHDT; CDR2 reads FYEKMQ (reference sequence). V was trimmed by 2 bases and J by 2 bases, leaving 9 bases between them. The CDR3 length is 14 residues. The CDR3, as DNA: TGTGCCAGCAGCTTACCCGGGACAAACACTGAAGCTTTCTTT. Translating it yields CASSLPGTNTEAFF. The full variable domain, with the rest looked up from reference TRBV13 and TRBJ1-1, is AAGVIQSPRHLIKEKRETATLKCYPIPRHDTVYWYQQGPGQDPQFLISFYEKMQSDKGSIPDRFSAQQFSDYHSELNMSSLELGDSALYFCASSLPGTNTEAFFGQGTRLTVV.

The chain uses TRBV30 and TRBJ2-5, with unresolved D. Germline V gene lookup returns CDR1 GTSNPN and CDR2 SVGIG (reference sequence). CDR3 size: 14 residues. The ends were cut back, 2 bases at V and 5 bases at J, with 15 bases in the middle. Written as DNA, the CDR3 is TGTGCCTGGAGTACCAGTGCTGTTTTGGAGACCCAGTACTTC. Its translation: CAWSTSAVLETQYF.

The J gene is TRBJ2-3, the V gene TRBV9, with D uncertain. V dropped 0 bases and J dropped 4 bases, with 6 bases sitting between them. The CDR3 spans 13 residues. Per germline, CDR1 SGDLS and CDR2 YYNGEE. CDR3 bases: TGTGCCAGCAGCGTAGCTTCGGCAGATACGCAGTATTTT. This gives the protein CASSVASADTQYF.

The CDR3: CASSLRASGTLDTQYF. For the CDR3, the DNA is TGTGCCAGCAGCTTAAGGGCTAGCGGGACCCTAGATACGCAGTATTTT. The V gene is TRBV11-2, the J gene TRBJ2-3; 9 nucleotides line up with TRBD2. Trimming took 2 bases from V and 5 from J; bases not matched to a gene: 8. The CDR3 covers 16 residues. Germline lookup yields CDR1 SGHAT and CDR2 FQNNGV.

This clone was observed a handful of times. This chain connects TRBV5-1 to TRBJ1-3; TRBD1 agrees at 9 bases. This CDR3 region has 16 residues. Germline loops: CDR1 SGHRS, CDR2 YFSETQ. The J segment lost 2 bases and the V segment lost 4 bases, leaving 7 bases of the junction unmatched. The DNA for the CDR3 is TGCGCCAGCAGCAAAGCGACAGGGGGGACTGGAAACACCATATATTTT. Its translation is CASSKATGGTGNTIYF.

V usage is TRBV2 and J usage is TRBJ2-1; TRBD2 is a possible D gene (5 bases). Trimming cost V 6 bases and J 1 base, with 13 bases left between them. The V gene's germline CDR1 is SNHLY and CDR2 FYNNEI. The CDR3 sequence is 15 residues long. This CDR3 reads CASSPLANSYNEQFF. The CDR3, as DNA: TGTGCCAGCAGCCCCCTAGCCAATTCCTACAATGAGCAGTTCTTC.

The rearrangement uses TRBV5-1 and TRBJ2-3; 7 bases are a match to TRBD1. CDR1 and CDR2 from the germline V gene are SGHRS and YFSETQ. V dropped 5 bases and J dropped 4; count of bases not matched to a gene: 4. The CDR3 loop spans 13 amino acids. The CDR3 bases are TGCGCCAGCAGATTCGACAGGGCAGATACGCAGTATTTT. This sequence encodes CASRFDRADTQYF.

A single count supports this clone. Only one base separates this from a far larger clonotype, so it likely reflects a read error. The rearrangement joins TRBV4-1 to TRBJ2-5; 7 nucleotides match TRBD1. CDR1 and CDR2 from the germline V gene are MGHRA and YSYEKL. The CDR3 is 15 amino acids. CDR3 region: CASSHKQGLQGTQYF. CDR3 coding DNA: TGCGCCAGCAGCCACAAACAGGGGCTTCAAGGGACCCAGTACTTC.

This clone occurred once. The chain joins TRBV9 to TRBJ2-5; 10 bases agree with TRBD2. CDR3 length: 17 amino acids. The germline V gene has CDR1 SGDLS and CDR2 YYNGEE. Trimming at V came to 3 bases and at J to 3 bases, leaving 11 bases not matched to a gene. As DNA, the CDR3 is TGTGCCAGCAGCGCATCATTAGCGGGAGGTTTCAAAGAGACCCAGTACTTC. This sequence encodes CASSASLAGGFKETQYF. The full variable domain, rest sourced from reference TRBV9 and TRBJ2-5, is DSGVTQTPKHLITATGQRVTLRCSPRSGDLSVYWYQQSLDQGLQFLIQYYNGEERAKGNILERFSAQQFPDLHSELNLSSLELGDSALYFCASSASLAGGFKETQYFGPGTRLLVL.

For this clone: A much larger clonotype is one base distant, so this may be a read error. Other DNA sequences within the sample encode an identical CDR3. The rearrangement uses TRBV27 and TRBJ2-2; no clear D gene. The V gene's germline CDR1 is MNHEY and CDR2 SMNVEV (reference sequence). The CDR3 is 13 amino acids. The germline V and J ends were trimmed by 1 base and 4 bases, with 4 bases remaining between them. CDR3 sequence (DNA): TGTGCCAGCAGTTTATTGGGCACCGGGGAGCTGTTTTTT. It yields the protein CASSLLGTGELFF.

The chain recombines TRBV9 with TRBJ2-1; 7 bases are shared with TRBD2. V was pared by 2 bases and J by 7 bases, with 12 bases of the junction left unmatched. The germline gives CDR1 SGDLS, CDR2 YYNGEE. CDR3 size: 16 residues. The CDR3 DNA follows: TGTGCCAGCAGCGTTTCGGGGGGTAGCAGGGAAAATGAGCAGTTCTTC. It specifies CASSVSGGSRENEQFF. Looking up the rest from reference TRBV9 and TRBJ2-1 gives the full variable domain: DSGVTQTPKHLITATGQRVTLRCSPRSGDLSVYWYQQSLDQGLQFLIQYYNGEERAKGNILERFSAQQFPDLHSELNLSSLELGDSALYFCASSVSGGSRENEQFFGPGTRLTVL.